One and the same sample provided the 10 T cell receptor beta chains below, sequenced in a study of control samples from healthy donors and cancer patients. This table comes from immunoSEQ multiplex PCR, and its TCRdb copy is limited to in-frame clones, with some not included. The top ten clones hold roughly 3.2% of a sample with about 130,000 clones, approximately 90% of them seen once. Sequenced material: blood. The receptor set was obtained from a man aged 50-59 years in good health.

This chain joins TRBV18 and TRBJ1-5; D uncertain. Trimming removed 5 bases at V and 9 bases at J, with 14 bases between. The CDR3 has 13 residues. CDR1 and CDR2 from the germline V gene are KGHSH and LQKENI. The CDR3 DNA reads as TGTGCCAGCTCATTGGGTGTGAATGGGCCCCAGCATTTT. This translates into CASSLGVNGPQHF.

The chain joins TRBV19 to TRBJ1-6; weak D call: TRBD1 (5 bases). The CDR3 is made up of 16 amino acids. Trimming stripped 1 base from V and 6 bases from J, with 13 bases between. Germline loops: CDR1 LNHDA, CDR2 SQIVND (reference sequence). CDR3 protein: CASSIVDTVSNSPLHF. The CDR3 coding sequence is TGTGCCAGTAGTATAGTGGACACCGTTTCTAATTCACCCCTCCACTTT.

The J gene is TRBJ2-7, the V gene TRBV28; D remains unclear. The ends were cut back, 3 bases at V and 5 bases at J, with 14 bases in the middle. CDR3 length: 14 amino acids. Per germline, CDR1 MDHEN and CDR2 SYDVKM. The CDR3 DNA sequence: TGTGCCAGCAGTTTCCCGAACCCAGGCCACGAGCAGTACTTC. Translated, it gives CASSFPNPGHEQYF.

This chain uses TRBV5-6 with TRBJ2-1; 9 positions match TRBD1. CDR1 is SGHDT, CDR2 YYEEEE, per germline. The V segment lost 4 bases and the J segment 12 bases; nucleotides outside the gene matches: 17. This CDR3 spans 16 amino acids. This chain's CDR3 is CASSDTQGAPTQWQFF. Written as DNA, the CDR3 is TGTGCCAGCAGCGATACACAGGGGGCCCCCACCCAGTGGCAGTTCTTC.

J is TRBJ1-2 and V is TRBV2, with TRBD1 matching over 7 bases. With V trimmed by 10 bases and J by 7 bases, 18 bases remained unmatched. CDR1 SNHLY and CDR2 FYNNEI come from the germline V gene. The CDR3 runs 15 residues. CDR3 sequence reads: CATGGAHRGSGGYTF. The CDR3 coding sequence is TGTGCCACCGGGGGGGCACACAGGGGTTCAGGTGGCTACACCTTC.

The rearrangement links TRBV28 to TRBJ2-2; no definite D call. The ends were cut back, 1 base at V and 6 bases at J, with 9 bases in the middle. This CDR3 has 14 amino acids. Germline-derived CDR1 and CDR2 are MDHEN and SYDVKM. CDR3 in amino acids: CASSLSVAAGELFF. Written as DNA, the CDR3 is TGTGCCAGCAGTTTATCAGTGGCTGCCGGGGAGCTGTTTTTT.

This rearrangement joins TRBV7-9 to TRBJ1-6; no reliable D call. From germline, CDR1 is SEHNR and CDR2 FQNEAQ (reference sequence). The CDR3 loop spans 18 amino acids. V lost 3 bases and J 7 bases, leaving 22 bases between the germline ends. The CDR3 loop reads CASSLVGDHYPGNSPLHF. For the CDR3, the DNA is TGTGCCAGCAGCTTGGTCGGGGATCACTATCCGGGGAATTCACCCCTCCACTTT. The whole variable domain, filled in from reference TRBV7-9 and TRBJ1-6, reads DTGVSQNPRHKITKRGQNVTFRCDPISEHNRLYWYRQTLGQGPEFLTYFQNEAQLEKSRLLSDRFSAERPKGSFSTLEIQRTEQGDSAMYLCASSLVGDHYPGNSPLHFGNGTRLTVT.

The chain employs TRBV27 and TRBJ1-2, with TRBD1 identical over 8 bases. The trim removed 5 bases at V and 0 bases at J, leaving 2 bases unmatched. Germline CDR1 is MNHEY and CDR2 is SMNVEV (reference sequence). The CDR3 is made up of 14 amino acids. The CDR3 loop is CASSPTGANYGYTF. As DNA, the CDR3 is TGTGCCAGCAGTCCGACAGGGGCTAACTATGGCTACACCTTC.

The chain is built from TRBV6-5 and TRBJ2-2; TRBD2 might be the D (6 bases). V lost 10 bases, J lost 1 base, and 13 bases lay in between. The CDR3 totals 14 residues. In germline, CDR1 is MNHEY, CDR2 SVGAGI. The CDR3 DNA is TGTGCCACCTTGCAGGGACTGAACACCGGGGAGCTGTTTTTT. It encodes CATLQGLNTGELFF.

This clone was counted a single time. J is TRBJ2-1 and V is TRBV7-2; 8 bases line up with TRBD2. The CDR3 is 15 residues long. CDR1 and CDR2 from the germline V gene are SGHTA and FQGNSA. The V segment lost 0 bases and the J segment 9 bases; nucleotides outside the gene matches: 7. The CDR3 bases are TGTGCCAGCAGCTTAGCGGTAGCGGGGATCGGTGAGCAGTTCTTC. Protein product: CASSLAVAGIGEQFF.